The present TCR beta chain was sequenced within a study of T cell responses to AZD1222 COVID-19 vaccine. A word on this clone: The antigen remains unidentified.

Here immunoSEQ multiplex PCR was the method, and the copy in TCRdb shows in-frame clones only, minus some. The sample shows 45,000 or so clones, 83% of them seen only once. Study-wide results and limits: No repertoire was sampled before or during the peak T cell response, only after it. The reported proportion of spike-specific TCRs targeting unmutated variant regions was nearly half. It should be noted that donors were predominantly white British and more often female, and clonal diversity was possibly underestimated. After two AZD1222 doses, spike-specific TCR breadth and depth rose versus day 0.

CDR3 length: 13 amino acids. Trimming took off 4 bases at V and 0 bases at J, with 3 bases between the two ends. CDR1 MDHEN and CDR2 SYDVKM come from the germline V gene. The material was peripheral blood, obtained on day 0 of AZD1222 vaccination. The receptor's source is an adult in good health. The chain links TRBV28 to TRBJ2-2; D gene uncertain. DNA of the CDR3: TGTGCCAGCAGTTCCTCGAACACCGGGGAGCTGTTTTTT. Translated, it gives CASSSSNTGELFF.